These 2 T cell receptor beta chains were all obtained from the same sample, sequenced in a study of blood T cell repertoires in COVID-19. Data came from immunoSEQ multiplex PCR; TCRdb stores just in-frame clones and leaves some out. The sample includes roughly 230,000 clones, around 90% of them seen just once. Sequenced sample: PBMCs or T cells enriched from blood (not recorded which). These receptors were collected from a man aged 30 to 39 in a cohort exposed to, infected with or recovered from COVID-19 (not recorded which).

The chain uses TRBV2 and TRBJ2-5; 9 nucleotides agree with TRBD1. Germline CDR1 and CDR2: SNHLY and FYNNEI. The CDR3 contains 14 residues. J was trimmed by 2 bases and V by 10 bases; bases with no gene match: 8. The CDR3 nucleotides read TGTGCCATCCAAACAGGGGGCCGTCAAGAGACCCAGTACTTC. This gives the protein CAIQTGGRQETQYF.

This sequence joins TRBV4-1 and TRBJ2-4; D possibly corresponds to TRBD2 (5 bases). Germline V lookup: CDR1 MGHRA, CDR2 YSYEKL. This CDR3 has 17 residues. V lost 0 bases and J 1 base, leaving 13 bases between the germline ends. The CDR3 sequence is CASSQDTGSLAKNIQYF. CDR3 bases: TGCGCCAGCAGCCAAGATACGGGGAGCTTGGCCAAAAACATTCAGTACTTC.